Sequencing of this T cell receptor beta chain was carried out in a study of early T cells in non-severe SARS-CoV-2 infection. This clonotype was detected ten times or more. This CDR3 contains 14 residues. The germline V and J ends were trimmed by 0 bases and 7 bases, with 14 bases remaining between them. Per germline, CDR1 SQVTM and CDR2 ANQGSEA. MiXCR was run by TCRdb on the 5' RACE reads, yielding one entry per CDR3 protein. The sample holds around 78,000 distinct CDR3 sequences, more than 12% seen once. The rearrangement joins TRBV29-1 to TRBJ2-3; perhaps TRBD2 as D (7 bases). Sample: whole blood. This receptor was obtained from an adult who was a healthcare worker with PCR-confirmed SARS-CoV-2 infection or an uninfected control (not recorded which). In DNA, the CDR3 is TGCAGCGTTGAAGATGTGGGAGGGGGGAATACGCAGTATTTT. Its protein product is CSVEDVGGGNTQYF.